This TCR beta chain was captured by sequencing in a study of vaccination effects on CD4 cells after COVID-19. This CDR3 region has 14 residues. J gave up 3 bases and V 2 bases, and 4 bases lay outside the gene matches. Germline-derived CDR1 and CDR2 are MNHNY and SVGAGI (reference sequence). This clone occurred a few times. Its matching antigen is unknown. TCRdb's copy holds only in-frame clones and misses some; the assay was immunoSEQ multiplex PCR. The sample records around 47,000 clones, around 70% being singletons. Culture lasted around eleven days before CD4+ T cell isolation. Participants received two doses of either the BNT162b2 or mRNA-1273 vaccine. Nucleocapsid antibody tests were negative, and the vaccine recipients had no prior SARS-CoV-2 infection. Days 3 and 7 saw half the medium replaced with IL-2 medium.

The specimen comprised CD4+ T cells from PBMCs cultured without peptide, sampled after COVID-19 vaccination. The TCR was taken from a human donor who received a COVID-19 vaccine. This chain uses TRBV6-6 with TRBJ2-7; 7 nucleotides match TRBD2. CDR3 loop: CASSYRGEGYEQYF. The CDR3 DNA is TGTGCCAGCAGTTACCGGGGGGAAGGCTACGAGCAGTACTTC.